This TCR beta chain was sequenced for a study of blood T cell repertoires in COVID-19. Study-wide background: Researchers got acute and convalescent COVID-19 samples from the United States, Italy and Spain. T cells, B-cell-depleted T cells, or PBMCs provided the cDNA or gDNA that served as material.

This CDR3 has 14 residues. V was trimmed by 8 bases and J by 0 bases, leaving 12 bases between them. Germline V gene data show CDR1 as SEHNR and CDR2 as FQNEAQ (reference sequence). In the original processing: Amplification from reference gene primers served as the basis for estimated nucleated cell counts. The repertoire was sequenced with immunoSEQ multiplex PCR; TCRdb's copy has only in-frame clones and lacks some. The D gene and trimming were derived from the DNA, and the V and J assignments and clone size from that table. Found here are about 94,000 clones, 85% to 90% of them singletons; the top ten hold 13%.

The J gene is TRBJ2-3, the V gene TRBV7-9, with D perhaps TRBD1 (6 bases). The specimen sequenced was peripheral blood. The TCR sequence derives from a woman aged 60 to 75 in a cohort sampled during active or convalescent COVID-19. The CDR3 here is CASGGQGSTDTQYF. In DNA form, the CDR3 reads TGTGCCAGCGGAGGTCAGGGGAGCACAGATACGCAGTATTTT.